This entry is about one T cell receptor (beta chain). What it recognizes is unknown. The sample originates from a study of cytotoxic CD8 clonotypes in ibrutinib-treated CLL. In the study overall: Among the samples, the mean was roughly 240,000 productive templates and about 94,000 productive rearrangements.

Overall study findings and caveats: Sampling times (in sustained-remission versus progressing patients) were not the same. Public clonotypes were uncommon and contracted or stayed stable on treatment.

Sequenced by immunoSEQ multiplex PCR; TCRdb stores in-frame clones only, minus some. This table holds some 300,000 clones, approximately 80% found once. V lost 4 bases and J 0 bases, leaving 10 bases between the germline ends. Germline CDR1 and CDR2: GTSNPN and SVGIG (reference sequence). CDR3 length: 14 residues. Source: PBMCs, taken before ibrutinib treatment. This clonotype originated in a human donor with chronic lymphocytic leukemia. The chain has TRBV30 and TRBJ1-3, with TRBD1 as a possible D gene (5 bases). The CDR3, as DNA: TGTGCCTGGACGCTGGGGGGCTCTGGAAACACCATATATTTT. Encoded protein: CAWTLGGSGNTIYF.